Included here is one TCR beta chain sequence, with context. Peripheral blood genomic DNA, not sorted cells or RNA, was the template. The record originates from a study of T cell repertoires in aging, cancer and after chemotherapy. V lost 6 bases and J 2 bases, leaving 13 bases between the germline ends. Germline loops: CDR1 DFQATT, CDR2 SNEGSKA (reference sequence). The CDR3 contains 13 residues. Multiplex touch-down PCR with TRB-A/B primers amplified rearranged V-D-J TRB sequences. One entry per CDR3 protein results from TCRdb running MiXCR on the multiplex PCR reads. The data contain roughly 3,000 distinct CDR3 sequences, approximately 28% of them seen just once; the ten biggest clones take up more than 12%.

Input material: blood. This chain links TRBV20-1 with TRBJ1-2, with a weak D call TRBD1 (5 bases). The source is a human donor in good health. Here the CDR3 DNA reads TGCAGTGCCCGACCGGGGACCAACTATGGCTACACCTTC. Translated, it gives CSARPGTNYGYTF.